This entry lists 18 T cell receptor beta chains sequenced from one sample in a study of blood T cell repertoires in COVID-19 (dated by TCRdb to the early 2020s). Receptor amplification or capture employed the immunoSEQ multiplex PCR assay. This is the immuneACCESS table as TCRdb keeps it, with only in-frame sequences that have V and J called. A part of the clones is gone; compared with another copy, unresolved V genes explain less than half, and the rest is unexplained. Present in this sample are about 200,000 clones, 85% to 90% of which were seen just once. In total, the top ten clones hold almost 4.5% of the sample. Sample: peripheral blood. These receptor sequences come from a man in his fifties or sixties with acute or convalescent COVID-19.

The rearrangement uses TRBV3-1 (or the pseudogene TRBV3-2) and TRBJ1-4, with D possibly being TRBD1 (6 bases). The germline CDR1 and CDR2 sequences are LGHDT and YNNKEL (reference sequence). V lost 4 bases and J 7 bases, leaving 16 bases between the germline ends. The CDR3 contains 15 residues. The chain's CDR3 is CASSLQGTVGEKLFF. CDR3 DNA: TGTGCCAGCAGCCTTCAGGGGACGGTGGGTGAAAAACTGTTTTTT.

The chain combines TRBV11-2 with TRBJ2-3; TRBD2 matches 9 bases. This CDR3 is 17 amino acids long. Trimming cost V 5 bases and J 2 bases; bases outside gene matches: 11. Germline lookup yields CDR1 SGHAT and CDR2 FQNNGV. CDR3 region: CASSPKGAGGPTDTQYF. The CDR3 nucleotides read TGTGCCAGCAGCCCCAAGGGGGCGGGGGGGCCCACAGATACGCAGTATTTT.

V usage is TRBV5-6 and J usage is TRBJ2-7; D unresolved. Trimming pared 6 bases from V and 0 bases from J, leaving 13 bases between. The CDR3 loop spans 14 amino acids. Germline CDR1 reads SGHDT; CDR2 reads YYEEEE. The CDR3 coding sequence is TGTGCCAGCACCCCTGGCCCAAGCTCCTACGAGCAGTACTTC. Its protein product is CASTPGPSSYEQYF.

This clone occurred once. The CDR3 DNA follows: TGTGCCAGCAGCCGCAGACAGGGGGGTGGCTACACCTTC. It codes for CASSRRQGGGYTF. The gene calls are TRBV13 and TRBJ1-2; 9 nucleotides align to TRBD1. V trimming: 5 bases; J trimming: 7 bases; junction bases outside the gene matches: 5. This CDR3 comprises 13 residues. CDR1 is PRHDT and CDR2 is FYEKMQ in the germline V gene (reference sequence).

This chain joins TRBV7-9 and TRBJ1-6; the D is unclear. In germline, CDR1 is SEHNR, CDR2 FQNEAQ (reference sequence). The V end lost 1 base, the J end lost 7 bases, and 8 bases lay between the germline ends. CDR3 length: 14 residues. CDR3 residues: CASSLEQRNSPLHF. The CDR3 coding sequence is TGTGCCAGCAGCTTAGAACAGCGGAATTCACCCCTCCACTTT.

This chain joins TRBV2 and TRBJ2-7; 12 bases line up with TRBD2. Germline CDR1 is SNHLY and CDR2 is FYNNEI. This CDR3 region has 15 residues. Trimming removed 6 bases from V and 5 bases from J; junction bases left unmatched: 8. Written as DNA, the CDR3 is TGTGCCAGCAGCGCGGGACTAGCGGGTTCCCACGAGCAGTACTTC. It yields the protein CASSAGLAGSHEQYF.

The chain has TRBV6-5 and TRBJ1-6; 10 positions agree with TRBD1. This CDR3 is built from 14 residues. The V gene's germline CDR1 is MNHEY and CDR2 SVGAGI. V gave up 6 bases and J gave up 9 bases; unmatched junction bases: 5. The CDR3 DNA follows: TGTGCCAGCAGACGACAGGGGGCCGGTTCACCCCTCCACTTT. Amino acids: CASRRQGAGSPLHF.

The chain recombines TRBV9 with TRBJ2-5; D is perhaps TRBD2 (6 bases). The V end was cut by 3 bases, the J end by 0 bases, with 15 bases between. The CDR3 covers 16 residues. Germline V lookup: CDR1 SGDLS, CDR2 YYNGEE. The CDR3 is CASSDNPGGDQETQYF. CDR3 DNA sequence: TGTGCCAGCAGCGACAATCCCGGAGGGGACCAAGAGACCCAGTACTTC.

This rearrangement joins TRBV5-5 to TRBJ1-1; the D gene is possibly TRBD1 (5 bases). The V end was cut by 4 bases, the J end by 3 bases, with 16 bases between. From germline, CDR1 is SGHKS and CDR2 YYEKEE (reference sequence). This CDR3 contains 15 residues. The CDR3 loop reads CASSLVGGMDTEAFF. In nucleotides, the CDR3 is TGTGCCAGCAGCCTGGTCGGGGGGATGGACACTGAAGCTTTCTTT.

The rearrangement joins TRBV2 to TRBJ2-1; D possibly corresponds to TRBD1 (5 bases). Between the trimmed V and J ends, which lost 8 bases and 10 bases, there was a span of 12 bases. Germline loops: CDR1 SNHLY, CDR2 FYNNEI. The CDR3 is made up of 11 amino acids. CDR3 protein: CASGAKDEQFF. As DNA, the CDR3 is TGTGCCAGCGGGGCTAAGGACGAGCAGTTCTTC.

The V gene is TRBV14, the J gene TRBJ2-3; 7 bases map to TRBD1. The germline V gene encodes CDR1 SGHDN and CDR2 FVKESK. J gave up 2 bases and V 1 base, and 6 bases lay outside the gene matches. The length of the CDR3 is 16 residues. The CDR3, as DNA: TGTGCCAGCAGCCAAGGAACAGGGGCCTTCACAGATACGCAGTATTTT. Its protein is CASSQGTGAFTDTQYF.

The rearrangement links TRBV7-9 to TRBJ2-6; perhaps TRBD1 as D (5 bases). Trimming pared 5 bases from V and 2 bases from J, leaving 13 bases between. Germline CDR1 reads SEHNR; CDR2 reads FQNEAQ (reference sequence). The CDR3 has 16 amino acids. The CDR3 region is CASSPWTLPGANVLTF. CDR3 DNA: TGTGCCAGCAGCCCCTGGACACTCCCTGGGGCCAACGTCCTGACTTTC.

The chain is built from TRBV12-3 or TRBV12-4 and TRBJ2-1, with a tentative D call TRBD1 (5 bases). V lost 7 bases to trimming and J lost 5 bases, with 12 bases between them. The length of the CDR3 is 13 residues. The CDR3 region is CASILDINNEQFF. In DNA, the CDR3 is TGTGCCAGCATCCTGGACATTAACAATGAGCAGTTCTTC.

The chain recombines TRBV11-3 with TRBJ2-1; the match to TRBD1 covers 11 bases. V trimming: 3 bases; J trimming: 4 bases; junction bases outside the gene matches: 5. Per germline, CDR1 SGHNT and CDR2 YENEEA. This CDR3 contains 16 residues. The CDR3 sequence: CASSFGGTGGYNEQFF. CDR3 sequence (DNA): TGTGCCAGCAGCTTCGGAGGGACAGGGGGGTACAATGAGCAGTTCTTC.

The rearrangement joins TRBV11-3 to TRBJ2-1; D is ambiguous. The germline V and J ends were trimmed by 0 bases and 5 bases, with 11 bases remaining between them. The CDR3 is made up of 15 amino acids. CDR1 is SGHNT, CDR2 YENEEA, per germline. Written as DNA, the CDR3 is TGTGCCAGCAGCTTAGACATTAGAAAAGACAATGAGCAGTTCTTC. Protein: CASSLDIRKDNEQFF.

This clone was observed a few times. This sequence joins TRBV5-1 and TRBJ2-7; 9 bases are a match to TRBD2. Germline V gene sequence: CDR1 SGHRS, CDR2 YFSETQ. CDR3 size: 16 residues. V lost 4 bases, J lost 0 bases, and 8 bases stayed unmatched. The CDR3 reads CASSPSLAGSSYEQYF. The CDR3 nucleotides are TGCGCCAGCAGCCCGAGCCTAGCGGGGAGCTCCTACGAGCAGTACTTC. The whole variable domain, filled in from reference TRBV5-1 and TRBJ2-7, reads KAGVTQTPRYLIKTRGQQVTLSCSPISGHRSVSWYQQTPGQGLQFLFEYFSETQRNKGNFPGRFSGRQFSNSRSEMNVSTLELGDSALYLCASSPSLAGSSYEQYFGPGTRLTVT.

This chain joins TRBV5-1 and TRBJ2-4; D is possibly TRBD1 (5 bases). CDR3 length: 17 residues. Deletions cut 0 bases from V and 0 bases from J, with 13 bases between. CDR1 is SGHRS and CDR2 is YFSETQ in the germline V gene. The CDR3, as DNA: TGCGCCAGCAGCTTGGGGACATCGAATCTAGCCAAAAACATTCAGTACTTC. It is translated as CASSLGTSNLAKNIQYF.

This clone has a single count. The rearrangement links TRBV21-1 to TRBJ1-4. TRBV21-1 represents a pseudogene. The CDR3 is 9 amino acids. The CDR3 is CASSEKLFF. The CDR3, as DNA: TGTGCCAGTAGTGAAAAACTGTTTTTT.